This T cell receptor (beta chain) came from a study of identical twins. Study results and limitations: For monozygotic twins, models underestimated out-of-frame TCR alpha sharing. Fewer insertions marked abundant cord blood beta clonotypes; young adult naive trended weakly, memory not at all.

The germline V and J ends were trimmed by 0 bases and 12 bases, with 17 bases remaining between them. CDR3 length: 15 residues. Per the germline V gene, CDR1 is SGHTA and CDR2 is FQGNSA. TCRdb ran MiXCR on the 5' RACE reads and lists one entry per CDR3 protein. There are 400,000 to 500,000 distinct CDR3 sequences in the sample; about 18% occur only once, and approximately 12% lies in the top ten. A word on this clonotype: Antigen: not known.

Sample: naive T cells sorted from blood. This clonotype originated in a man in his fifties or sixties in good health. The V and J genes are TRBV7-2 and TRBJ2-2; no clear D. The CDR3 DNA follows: TGTGCCAGCAGCTTAGCAGTAACGCAGGCTGGGCAGCTGTTTTTT. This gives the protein CASSLAVTQAGQLFF.